This record looks at one T cell receptor (beta chain) sequence and its context. The data stem from a study of blood T cell repertoires in COVID-19. Looked up from germline, CDR1 is MDHEN and CDR2 is SYDVKM. CDR3 length: 16 amino acids. V lost 2 bases and J lost 4; bases outside the gene matches: 6. Produced via immunoSEQ multiplex PCR; TCRdb's table is partial and in-frame only. The sample holds 250,000 to 400,000 clones, 88% seen once. The chain couples TRBV28 to TRBJ1-5; 9 nucleotides line up with TRBD1. This sequence originates from a woman in her twenties or thirties with COVID-19, enrolled during active disease. The sequenced material came from peripheral blood. The CDR3 spells CASSLGTGFRNQPQHF. In nucleotides, the CDR3 is TGTGCCAGCAGTTTAGGGACAGGGTTTAGGAATCAGCCCCAGCATTTT.